This TCR beta chain was retrieved from a study of human T cells and chemical hapten exposure. Under the authors' procedure: Samples had a median of 95,638 TCRs, ranging roughly 23,224 to 750,000. TCRdb re-called the 5' RACE reads through MiXCR, storing one row per CDR3 protein. These V and J calls are TCRdb output, not the study's own analysis. Among 65,000 to 95,000 distinct CDR3 sequences listed, about 7.7% were seen once. The template was total RNA from unfractionated whole blood. V dropped 3 bases and J dropped 4 bases, with 12 bases sitting between them. Germline assignment: CDR1 DFQATT and CDR2 SNEGSKA (reference sequence). This CDR3 has 13 residues. This clonotype was counted ten times or more.

The sequence was obtained from a male donor in good health. The chain joins TRBV20-1 to TRBJ1-1; D gene uncertain. The CDR3 sequence is CSARDFGTTEAFF. CDR3 nucleotide sequence: TGCAGTGCTAGGGACTTCGGCACCACTGAAGCTTTCTTT.